This is a list of T cell receptor beta chains from one sample in a study of beta chain features in type 1 diabetes. TCRdb keeps only in-frame clones here, not all; method: immunoSEQ multiplex PCR. The data contain around 140,000 clones, approximately 10% of them seen just once; the ten biggest clones take up approximately 0.7%. The material sequenced was central memory CD4+ T cells from blood. Receptors were obtained from a man younger than 40 with type 1 diabetes. CDR3s include the opening cysteine and the closing phenylalanine or tryptophan. A D gene is named only where the DNA matches it firmly. Size tells how often a clone was seen (once, few, many) or the class of an expanded clone, and some rows leave it out.

v_gene: TRBV2; d_gene: TRBD1; abundance: NA; CDR3aa: CASSTRDRGDSPLHF
v_gene: TRBV30; d_gene: NA; abundance: NA; CDR3aa: CAWSVEGGEAFF
v_gene: TRBV11-2; d_gene: NA; abundance: few; CDR3aa: CASSNRRGANVLTF
v_gene: TRBV28; d_gene: NA; abundance: NA; CDR3aa: CASTLGARASNQPQHF
v_gene: TRBV15; d_gene: NA; abundance: few; CDR3aa: CATSGLGGEKLFF
v_gene: TRBV5-4; d_gene: TRBD1; abundance: NA; CDR3aa: CASSLNRGRETQYF
v_gene: TRBV7-2; d_gene: NA; abundance: NA; CDR3aa: CASSSRVSDDDEQFF
v_gene: TRBV5-4; d_gene: NA; abundance: NA; CDR3aa: CASSFPDLLGGTQYF
v_gene: TRBV11-2; d_gene: TRBD1; abundance: few; CDR3aa: CASSLNRGNFGYTF
v_gene: TRBV7-9; d_gene: TRBD1; abundance: few; CDR3aa: CASSSPGTVNTEAFF
v_gene: TRBV5-1; d_gene: TRBD2; abundance: NA; CDR3aa: CASSSGASSGANVLTF
v_gene: TRBV27; d_gene: TRBD1; abundance: NA; CDR3aa: CASRREGTGAPVLFF
v_gene: TRBV4-3; d_gene: NA; abundance: NA; CDR3aa: CASSLGQLSSPLHF
v_gene: TRBV7-3; d_gene: TRBD1; abundance: NA; CDR3aa: CASSPGQNIQETQYF
v_gene: TRBV4-1; d_gene: TRBD1; abundance: NA; CDR3aa: CASSRGTVQETQYF
v_gene: TRBV2; d_gene: TRBD1; abundance: NA; CDR3aa: CASSARTGLYGYTF